This TCR beta chain was recovered during a study of shared clonotypes between healthy human individuals (dated by TCRdb to 2020 to 2022). The study in broad terms: A couple of women and a few men aged 18 to 49 years were included in the cohort. For each donor, three plates each were used for CD4 naive and CD4 memory, two plates were used for CD8 naive, and one plate was used for CD8 memory. To estimate repertoire size and how much clonotype sharing occurs between individuals, the study deeply sequenced the blood TCR repertoires of five healthy adults. Libraries were prepared and TCR repertoires were sequenced by different laboratories using diverse techniques, in order to increase sequencing depth and limit assay-specific biases. Per donor, leukapheresis produced somewhere between about 0.94 and 8.9 billion PBMCs. Here is what the overall study found, with its caveats: Across several donors, around 5.4% of naive CD4, roughly 3.8% of naive CD8, 2% to 2.5% of memory CD4, and around 0.4% of memory CD8 clonotypes were shared. Compared with non-shared clonotypes, clonotypes shared by all four sorted-subset donors had higher generation probabilities. The small number of donors limited the genetic and exposure-history diversity represented. Sampling was restricted to blood, and TCR repertoires in tissue are likely to differ from TCR repertoires in blood. Rarefaction of sorted-subset datasets indicated incomplete sequencing despite the large sequencing depth. Estimated clonotype richness was generally larger for naive than for memory subsets. Based on pairwise subsampling, the degree of clonotype sharing among donors was expected to be affected by sequencing depth.

The donors were healthy, HIV-negative adults who had no recently reported acute infections or vaccinations. Every donor was a Caucasian adult residing in Nashville, Tennessee, USA. Magnetic negative selection was used to enrich CD4+ T cells, after which naive cells were positively selected on CD45RA and the negative fraction became the memory subset. Blood was collected by leukapheresis, and PBMCs were isolated by Ficoll-Histopaque density gradient centrifugation and then cryopreserved in liquid nitrogen vapor phase. Purity and quantity of every magnetically sorted T cell population were checked by analytical flow cytometry. Each sorted fraction had its genomic DNA isolated and then quantified by UV absorbance on a Nanodrop 2000c. The germline V gene (reference sequence) gives CDR1 as PRHDT and CDR2 as FYEKMQ. Measured from the cysteine to the phenylalanine, the CDR3 is 13 residues long. Kept here is only the CDR3 DNA, which spans 39 bases and is read in frame from base 1. V is pared back by 4 bases and J by 5 bases, with 11 bases lying between the germline termini.

Using the deep immunoSEQ assay, multiplex PCR amplified TCR CDR3 regions from genomic DNA. For each cell subset, the extracted genomic DNA was distributed evenly across all wells of several immunoSEQ 96-well plates, and each plate served as one replicate. For sorted subsets, approximately 190 ng genomic DNA, equal to approximately 30,000 T cell genomes, was loaded into each replicate PCR. Purified libraries were measured with a Qubit 3.0 fluorometer, size-checked on a Bioanalyzer 2100, and measured again with the KAPA Library Quantification kit. Every immunoSEQ 96-well plate was sequenced on a dedicated single-read 150-cycle Illumina NextSeq 550 flow cell. Processing in the source paper ran as follows. Because only junctional sequences without quality scores were contained in the immunoSEQ output, filtering matching that applied to full-length reads could not be performed. Sequences were annotated with PyIR, a Python wrapper for IgBLAST v1.9, and V/J genes and CDR3 were assigned using IMGT germline references. Any read was removed if the V/J assignment was weak (E-value above 1e-6), the CDR3 was missing, or the read contained stop codons, out-of-frame junctions, or ambiguous translated residues. A V3J clonotype was defined by an identical inferred V gene, J gene, and CDR3 amino acid sequence. To compute the percentage overlap between repertoires, the number of shared unique clonotypes was divided by the size of the smaller repertoire. RTK rarefaction, the Chao1 estimator, and Recon v2.1 estimates of unobserved clonotypes were used to assess repertoire richness. Generation probabilities were computed with OLGA for all TCRbeta clonotypes obtained by the gDNA method from several donors. Imported from immuneACCESS, the table was reduced by TCRdb to in-frame sequences with V and J called. These copies leave out some clones; in studies compared against another copy, an unresolved V gene accounts for under half, and the cause of the remainder is not known. D and trimming come from the DNA, and the V and J calls and clone size come from that table. The sample table holds hundreds of thousands of clones, of which 60% to 80% were seen once. Of the sample, about 1.8% falls within the top ten clones.

This clone was detected only a few times. The antigen it binds to is not known. Per-nucleotide qualities are absent, and no much larger clonotype sits a single base away. Recombination joined TRBV13 with TRBJ2-5; the D gene is possibly TRBD1, with 6 bases matching. The specimen was memory CD4+ T cells sorted from blood. The cell subset or site tag for this specimen amounts to: CD45RA-negative fraction. The sequence was obtained from a woman in her thirties in good health. The CDR3 protein is CASSSTGRETQYF. The DNA sequence reads TGTGCCAGCAGCTCGACAGGTCGGGAGACCCAGTACTTC.